These T cell receptor beta chains were read from a single sample in a study of T cells after yellow fever vaccination. Via MiXCR, TCRdb re-called the 5' RACE reads, giving one row per CDR3 protein. Here the sample spans roughly 320,000 distinct CDR3 sequences, over 8.5% being singletons. Sequences were derived from CD4+ T cells sorted from PBMCs, sampled 45 days after the yellow fever booster vaccination. The receptors originated from a young man who received the YFV17D yellow fever vaccine. Each CDR3 is given with its conserved first and last residue. A D gene is named only where the DNA matches it firmly.

v_call: TRBV20-1; j_call: TRBJ2-3; d_call: .; cdr3_aa: CSASVRADTQYF
v_call: TRBV7-2; j_call: TRBJ2-3; d_call: TRBD2; cdr3_aa: CASSKRTSGDRTDTQYF
v_call: TRBV6-2/TRBV6-3; j_call: TRBJ2-5; d_call: .; cdr3_aa: CASSYGVLQSAETQYF
v_call: TRBV3-1; j_call: TRBJ1-4; d_call: .; cdr3_aa: CASTGRRAGKLFF
v_call: TRBV11-2; j_call: TRBJ2-2; d_call: .; cdr3_aa: CASRSQGDRELFF
v_call: TRBV9; j_call: TRBJ2-3; d_call: .; cdr3_aa: CASSAQGEGSTDTQYF
v_call: TRBV4-3; j_call: TRBJ2-7; d_call: TRBD1; cdr3_aa: CASSQGAGGQGFGEQYF
v_call: TRBV9; j_call: TRBJ1-2; d_call: .; cdr3_aa: CASSVETTGEWYGYTF
v_call: TRBV7-9; j_call: TRBJ2-7; d_call: TRBD2; cdr3_aa: CASSGVAGGTYEQYF
v_call: TRBV9; j_call: TRBJ1-4; d_call: TRBD1; cdr3_aa: CASSAGQGETEKLFF
v_call: TRBV4-1; j_call: TRBJ2-1; d_call: .; cdr3_aa: CASSQRGPDEQFF